This TCR beta chain was recorded in a study of shared clonotypes between healthy human individuals. The study's findings and limits: The study generally estimated greater richness for naive than memory subsets. Sampling covered blood only; tissue repertoires likely differ.

Germline V gene sequence: CDR1 SGHNT, CDR2 YYREEE (reference sequence). The CDR3 is made up of 15 amino acids. V gave up 1 base and J gave up 5 bases; unmatched junction bases: 5. Splitting the CD4+ cells yielded a CD45RA+ naive subset and a CD45RA-negative memory subset. A single count supports this clone. No antigen is known for it. Several immunoSEQ plates held equal portions of the genomic DNA taken from each subset. Method: immunoSEQ multiplex PCR; TCRdb's copy keeps in-frame clones and lacks some. The repertoire holds over a million clones, with about 84% as singletons. This chain connects TRBV5-4 to TRBJ2-1; TRBD2 agrees at 8 bases. The material sequenced was memory CD4+ T cells from PBMCs. The subset was: CD45RA-negative fraction. The receptor's source is a young man in good health. Some clones in this sample may be carry-over from other donors' samples. CDR3 coding DNA: TGTGCCAGCAGCTTGAGGCTAGCGGGCCACAATGAGCAGTTCTTC. Protein sequence: CASSLRLAGHNEQFF.